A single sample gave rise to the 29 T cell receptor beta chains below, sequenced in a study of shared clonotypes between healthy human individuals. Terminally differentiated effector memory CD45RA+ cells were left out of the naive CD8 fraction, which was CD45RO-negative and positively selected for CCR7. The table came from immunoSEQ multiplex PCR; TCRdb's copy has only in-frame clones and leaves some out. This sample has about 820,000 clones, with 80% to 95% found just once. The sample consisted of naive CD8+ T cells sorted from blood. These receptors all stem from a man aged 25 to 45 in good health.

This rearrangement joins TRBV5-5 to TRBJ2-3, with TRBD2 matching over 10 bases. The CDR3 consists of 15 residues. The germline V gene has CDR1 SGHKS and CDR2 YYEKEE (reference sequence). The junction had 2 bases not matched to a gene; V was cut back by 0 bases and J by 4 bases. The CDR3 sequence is CASSLGLAGADTQYF. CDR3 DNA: TGTGCCAGCAGCTTGGGTCTAGCGGGGGCAGATACGCAGTATTTT.

The CDR3 nucleotides are TGTGCCAGCAGCCCCTATGGAGTCGACGAGCAGTACTTC. Its protein is CASSPYGVDEQYF. This rearrangement joins TRBV9 to TRBJ2-7; D remains ambiguous. CDR1 and CDR2 from the germline V gene are SGDLS and YYNGEE. Trimming removed 4 bases from V and 5 bases from J, with 13 bases in between. CDR3 length: 13 amino acids.

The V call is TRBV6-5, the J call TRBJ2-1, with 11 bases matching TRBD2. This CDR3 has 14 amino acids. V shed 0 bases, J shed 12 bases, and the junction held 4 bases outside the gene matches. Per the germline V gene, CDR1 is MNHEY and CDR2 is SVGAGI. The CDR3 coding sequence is TGTGCCAGCAGTTACTCGATAGCGGGAGGGCCGCAGTTCTTC. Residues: CASSYSIAGGPQFF.

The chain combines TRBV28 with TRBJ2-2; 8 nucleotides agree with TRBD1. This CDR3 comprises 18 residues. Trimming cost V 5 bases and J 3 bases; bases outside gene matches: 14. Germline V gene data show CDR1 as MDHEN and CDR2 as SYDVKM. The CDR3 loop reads CASSEDREVVWYTGELFF. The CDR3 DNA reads TGTGCCAGCAGTGAGGACAGGGAAGTTGTGTGGTACACCGGGGAGCTGTTTTTT.

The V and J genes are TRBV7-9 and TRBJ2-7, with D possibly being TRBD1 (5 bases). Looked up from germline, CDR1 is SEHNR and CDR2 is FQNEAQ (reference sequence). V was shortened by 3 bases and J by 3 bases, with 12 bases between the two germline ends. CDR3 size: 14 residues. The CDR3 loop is CASSFAGSGYEQYF. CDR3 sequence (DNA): TGTGCCAGCAGCTTCGCAGGGTCGGGCTACGAGCAGTACTTC.

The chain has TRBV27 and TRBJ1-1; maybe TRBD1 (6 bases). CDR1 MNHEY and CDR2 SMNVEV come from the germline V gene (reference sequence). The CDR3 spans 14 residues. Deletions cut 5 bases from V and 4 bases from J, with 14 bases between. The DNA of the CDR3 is TGTGCCAGCAGTATTTCGTCAGGGGTCACTGAAGCTTTCTTT. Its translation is CASSISSGVTEAFF.

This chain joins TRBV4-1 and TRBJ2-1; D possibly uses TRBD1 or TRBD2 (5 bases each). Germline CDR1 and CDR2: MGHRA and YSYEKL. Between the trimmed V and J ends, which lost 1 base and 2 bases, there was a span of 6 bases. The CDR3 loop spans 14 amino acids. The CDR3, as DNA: TGCGCCAGCAGCCAAGGGGGACCCTACAATGAGCAGTTCTTC. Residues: CASSQGGPYNEQFF.

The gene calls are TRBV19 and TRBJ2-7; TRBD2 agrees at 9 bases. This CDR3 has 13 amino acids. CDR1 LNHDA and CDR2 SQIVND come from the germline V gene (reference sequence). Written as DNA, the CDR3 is TGTGCTCCGTCACAGCGGGGGGCCTACGAGCAGTACTTC. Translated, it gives CAPSQRGAYEQYF.

DNA for the CDR3: TGTGCCAGCAGCCTAAGCCGGGACAGCCCTAACTATGGCTACACCTTC. This codes for CASSLSRDSPNYGYTF. The rearrangement links TRBV9 to TRBJ1-2; TRBD1 aligns across 7 bases. The junction had 9 bases not matched to a gene; V was cut back by 4 bases and J by 0 bases. The germline V gene has CDR1 SGDLS and CDR2 YYNGEE. The CDR3 totals 16 residues.

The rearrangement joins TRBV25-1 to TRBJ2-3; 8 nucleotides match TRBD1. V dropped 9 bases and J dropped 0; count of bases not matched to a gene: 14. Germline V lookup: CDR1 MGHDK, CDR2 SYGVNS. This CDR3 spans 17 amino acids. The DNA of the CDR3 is TGTGCCAGTCACAGGGGGAACGTTCCCACTAGCACAGATACGCAGTATTTT. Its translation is CASHRGNVPTSTDTQYF.

CDR3 sequence (DNA): TGTGCCAGCAGCTTGCGGGACAGGGACTACGAGCAGTACTTC. Translated: CASSLRDRDYEQYF. This chain links TRBV5-5 with TRBJ2-7; 9 bases fit TRBD1. The germline CDR1 and CDR2 sequences are SGHKS and YYEKEE (reference sequence). The CDR3 runs 14 residues. V trimming: 1 base; J trimming: 3 bases; junction bases outside the gene matches: 2.

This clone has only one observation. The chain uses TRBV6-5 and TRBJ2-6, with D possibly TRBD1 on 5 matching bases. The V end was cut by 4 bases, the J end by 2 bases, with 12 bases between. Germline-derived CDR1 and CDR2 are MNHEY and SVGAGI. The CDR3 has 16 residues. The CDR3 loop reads CASSFTGFTGANVLTF. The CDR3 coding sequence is TGTGCCAGCAGTTTCACAGGCTTCACTGGGGCCAACGTCCTGACTTTC.

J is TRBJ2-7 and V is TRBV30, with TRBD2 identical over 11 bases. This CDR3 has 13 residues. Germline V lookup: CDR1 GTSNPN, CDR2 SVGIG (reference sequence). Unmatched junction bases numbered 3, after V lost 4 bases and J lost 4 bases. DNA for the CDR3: TGTGCCTGGACCGGGACTAGCGGTTACGAGCAGTACTTC. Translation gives CAWTGTSGYEQYF.

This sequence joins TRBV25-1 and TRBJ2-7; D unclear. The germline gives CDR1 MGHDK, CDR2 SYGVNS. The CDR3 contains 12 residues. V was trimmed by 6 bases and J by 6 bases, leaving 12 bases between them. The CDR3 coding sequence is TGTGCCAGCAGCCCCCAGCAGTCCGAGCAGTACTTC. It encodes CASSPQQSEQYF.

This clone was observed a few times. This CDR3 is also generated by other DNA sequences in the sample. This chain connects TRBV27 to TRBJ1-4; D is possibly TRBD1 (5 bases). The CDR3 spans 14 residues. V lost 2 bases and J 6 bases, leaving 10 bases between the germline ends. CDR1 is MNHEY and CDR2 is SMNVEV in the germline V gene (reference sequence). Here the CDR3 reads CASSLLGEDEKLFF. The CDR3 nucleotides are TGTGCCAGCAGTTTACTAGGGGAGGATGAAAAACTGTTTTTT.

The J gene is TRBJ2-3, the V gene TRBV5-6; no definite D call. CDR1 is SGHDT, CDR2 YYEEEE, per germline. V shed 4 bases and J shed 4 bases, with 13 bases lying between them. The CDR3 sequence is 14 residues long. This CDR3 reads CASSPRWQPDTQYF. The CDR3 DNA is TGTGCCAGCAGCCCGCGGTGGCAGCCAGATACGCAGTATTTT.

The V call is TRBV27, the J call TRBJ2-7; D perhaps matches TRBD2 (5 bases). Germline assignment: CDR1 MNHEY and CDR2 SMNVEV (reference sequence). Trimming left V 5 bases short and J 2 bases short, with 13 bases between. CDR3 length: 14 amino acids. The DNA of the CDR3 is TGTGCCAGCAGTCCCGGCGGGTCCACCTACGAGCAGTACTTC. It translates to CASSPGGSTYEQYF.

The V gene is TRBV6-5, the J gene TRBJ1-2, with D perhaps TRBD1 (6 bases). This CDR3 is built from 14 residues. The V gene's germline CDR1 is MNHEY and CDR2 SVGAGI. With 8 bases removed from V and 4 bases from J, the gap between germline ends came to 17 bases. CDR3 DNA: TGTGCCAGCGCCTCTCAAGGGGGAAGCTATGGCTACACCTTC. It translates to CASASQGGSYGYTF.

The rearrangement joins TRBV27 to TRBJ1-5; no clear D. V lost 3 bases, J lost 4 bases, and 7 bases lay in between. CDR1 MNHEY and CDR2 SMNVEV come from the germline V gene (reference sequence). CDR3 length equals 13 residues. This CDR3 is CASSFGKNQPQHF. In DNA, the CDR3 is TGTGCCAGCAGTTTTGGGAAGAATCAGCCCCAGCATTTT.

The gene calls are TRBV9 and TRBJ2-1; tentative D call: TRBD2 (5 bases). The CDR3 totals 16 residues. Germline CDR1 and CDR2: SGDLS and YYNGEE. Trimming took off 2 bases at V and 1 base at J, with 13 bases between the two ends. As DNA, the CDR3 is TGTGCCAGCAGCGTGCGGGTTACTGATTCCTACAATGAGCAGTTCTTC. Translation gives CASSVRVTDSYNEQFF.

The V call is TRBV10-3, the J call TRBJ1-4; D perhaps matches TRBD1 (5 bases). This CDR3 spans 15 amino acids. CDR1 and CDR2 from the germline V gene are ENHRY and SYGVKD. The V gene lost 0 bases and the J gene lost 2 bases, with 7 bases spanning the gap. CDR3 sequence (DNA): TGTGCCATCAGTGAGTCTGGGGGGACTAATGAAAAACTGTTTTTT. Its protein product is CAISESGGTNEKLFF.

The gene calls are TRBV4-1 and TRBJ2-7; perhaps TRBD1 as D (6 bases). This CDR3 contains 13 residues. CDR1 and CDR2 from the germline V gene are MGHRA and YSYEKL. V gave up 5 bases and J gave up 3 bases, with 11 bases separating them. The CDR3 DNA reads TGCGCCAGCAGCTGGGACATCAACTACGAGCAGTACTTC. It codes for CASSWDINYEQYF.

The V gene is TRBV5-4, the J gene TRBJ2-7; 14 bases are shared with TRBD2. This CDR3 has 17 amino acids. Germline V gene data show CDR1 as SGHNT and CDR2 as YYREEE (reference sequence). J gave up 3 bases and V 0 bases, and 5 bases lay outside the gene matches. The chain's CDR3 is CASSLGLAGGSIYEQYF. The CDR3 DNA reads TGTGCCAGCAGCTTGGGACTAGCGGGAGGGTCGATCTACGAGCAGTACTTC.

The CDR3 reads CASSLALGSGNNEQFF. CDR3 nucleotides: TGTGCCAGCAGCTTAGCGCTTGGTAGCGGGAACAATGAGCAGTTCTTC. The chain carries TRBV7-9 and TRBJ2-1; 8 nucleotides match TRBD2. Germline V gene sequence: CDR1 SEHNR, CDR2 FQNEAQ (reference sequence). This CDR3 contains 16 residues. V lost 0 bases and J lost 5; bases outside the gene matches: 6.

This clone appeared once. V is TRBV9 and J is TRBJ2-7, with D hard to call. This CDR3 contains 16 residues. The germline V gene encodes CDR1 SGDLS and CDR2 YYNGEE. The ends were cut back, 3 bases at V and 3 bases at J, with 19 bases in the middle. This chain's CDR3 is CASSAASGPELYEQYF. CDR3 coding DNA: TGTGCCAGCAGCGCAGCTTCCGGGCCAGAACTCTACGAGCAGTACTTC.

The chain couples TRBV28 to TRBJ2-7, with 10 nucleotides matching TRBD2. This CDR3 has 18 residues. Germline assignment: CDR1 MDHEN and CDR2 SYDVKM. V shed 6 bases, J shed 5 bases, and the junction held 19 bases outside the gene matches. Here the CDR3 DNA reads TGTGCCAGCAGCTCTTTCGGGCCCCGAAGCGGGAGGGCCCACGAGCAGTACTTC. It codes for CASSSFGPRSGRAHEQYF.

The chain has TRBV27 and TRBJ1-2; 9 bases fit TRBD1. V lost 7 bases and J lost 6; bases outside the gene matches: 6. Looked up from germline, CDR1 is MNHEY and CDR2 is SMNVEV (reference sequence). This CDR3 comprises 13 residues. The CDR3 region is CASTPQGANGYTF. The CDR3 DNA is TGTGCCAGCACCCCACAGGGGGCCAATGGCTACACCTTC.

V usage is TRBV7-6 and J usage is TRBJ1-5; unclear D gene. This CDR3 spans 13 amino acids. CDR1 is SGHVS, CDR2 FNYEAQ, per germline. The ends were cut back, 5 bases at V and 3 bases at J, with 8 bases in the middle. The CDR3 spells CASSPRTNQPQHF. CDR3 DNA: TGTGCCAGCAGCCCCCGGACCAATCAGCCCCAGCATTTT.

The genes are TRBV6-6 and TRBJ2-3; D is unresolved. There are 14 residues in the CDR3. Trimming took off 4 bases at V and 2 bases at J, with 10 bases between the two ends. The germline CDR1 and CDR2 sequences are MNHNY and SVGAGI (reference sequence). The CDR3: CASSLASDTDTQYF. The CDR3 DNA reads TGTGCCAGCAGTTTGGCCAGTGACACAGATACGCAGTATTTT.